This TCR beta chain was sequenced in a study of PD-1 blockade in classical Hodgkin lymphoma. Overall study findings and caveats: Those achieving complete response showed baseline diversity like newly diagnosed patients. According to reports, newly diagnosed patients had lower baseline TCR diversity than healthy donors, and relapsed/refractory patients had lower baseline TCR diversity still.

Trimming removed 6 bases from V and 0 bases from J; junction bases left unmatched: 3. Germline lookup yields CDR1 MNHNY and CDR2 SVGAGI (reference sequence). The length of the CDR3 is 15 residues. Turning to this clone: The antigen is unknown.

Relapse after autologous stem cell transplantation occurred in every patient, and brentuximab vedotin exposure varied. TCRdb keeps only in-frame clones here, not all; method: immunoSEQ multiplex PCR. The table lists 100,000 or so clones, approximately 90% of them singletons. The chain employs TRBV6-6 and TRBJ2-2, with TRBD1 matching 8 bases. This clonotype originated in a human donor with classical Hodgkin lymphoma. The sequencing used peripheral blood mononuclear cells (PBMCs), collected before the second cycle of nivolumab. CDR3 DNA sequence: TGTGCCAGCAGCCGGACAGGGACGAACACCGGGGAGCTGTTTTTT. Encoded protein: CASSRTGTNTGELFF.